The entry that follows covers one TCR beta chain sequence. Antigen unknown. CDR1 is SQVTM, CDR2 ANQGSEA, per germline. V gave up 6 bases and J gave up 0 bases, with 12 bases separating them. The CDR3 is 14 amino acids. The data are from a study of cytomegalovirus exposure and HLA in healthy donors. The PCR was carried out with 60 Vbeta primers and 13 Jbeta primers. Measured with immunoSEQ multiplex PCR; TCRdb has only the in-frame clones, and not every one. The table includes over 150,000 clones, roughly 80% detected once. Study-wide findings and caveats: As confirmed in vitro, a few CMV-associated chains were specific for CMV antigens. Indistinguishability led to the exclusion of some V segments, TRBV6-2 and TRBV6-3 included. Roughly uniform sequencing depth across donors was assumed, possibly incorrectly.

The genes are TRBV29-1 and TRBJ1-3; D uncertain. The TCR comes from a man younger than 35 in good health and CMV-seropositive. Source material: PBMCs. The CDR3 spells CSVSGRNSGNTIYF. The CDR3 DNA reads TGCAGCGTCTCCGGGAGAAACTCTGGAAACACCATATATTTT.